The rows below give T cell receptor beta chains drawn from one sample of a study of cytomegalovirus exposure and HLA in healthy donors. Libraries were prepared by immunoSEQ multiplex PCR; TCRdb keeps only in-frame clonotypes and omits some of them. The data hold some 110,000 clones, with around 86% observed a single time. Sequenced: PBMCs. These receptors all stem from a man aged 18-30 years in good health and CMV-seronegative. CDR3s include the opening cysteine and the closing phenylalanine or tryptophan. A D gene is named only where the DNA matches it firmly. Only some rows state a clone size, as once, few, many or a class for expanded clones.

TRBJ2-7,NA,TRBD1,TRBV6-5,CASSYPTGQGWGEQYF,TGTGCCAGCAGCTACCCCACGGGACAGGGATGGGGCGAGCAGTACTTC
TRBJ2-7,NA,NA,TRBV7-9,CASSSPSDRASPYEQYF,TGTGCCAGCAGCTCACCCAGTGACCGGGCTAGCCCCTACGAGCAGTACTTC
TRBJ2-7,NA,NA,TRBV13,CASSLAQGSYEQYF,TGTGCCAGCAGCTTAGCCCAGGGGTCATACGAGCAGTACTTC
TRBJ2-2,NA,TRBD2,TRBV5-1,CASSLASLAGTGGELFF,TGCGCCAGCAGCTTGGCCTCCCTAGCGGGGACCGGCGGGGAGCTGTTTTTT
TRBJ2-5,NA,TRBD2,TRBV5-6,CASRKIGLAGQETQYF,TGTGCCAGCCGTAAAATTGGGCTAGCGGGCCAAGAGACCCAGTACTTC
TRBJ2-7,NA,TRBD1,TRBV7-9,CASSLQTGGFYEQYF,TGTGCCAGCAGCTTACAGACAGGGGGCTTCTACGAGCAGTACTTC
TRBJ2-7,once,NA,TRBV4-1,CASSQVAAGSYEQYF,TGCGCCAGCAGCCAAGTGGCGGCGGGATCCTACGAGCAGTACTTC
TRBJ1-1,once,NA,TRBV6-6,CASSLGLNTEAFF,TGTGCCAGCAGTTTGGGCCTCAACACTGAAGCTTTCTTT
TRBJ2-7,NA,NA,TRBV14,CASSPTLGPNEQYF,TGTGCCAGCAGCCCCACCCTGGGGCCCAACGAGCAGTACTTC
TRBJ1-1,NA,NA,TRBV7-9,CASSWPTGTPHTEAFF,TGTGCCAGCAGCTGGCCTACCGGGACACCTCACACTGAAGCTTTCTTT
TRBJ2-3,NA,TRBD2,TRBV6-6,CASSGLAGGQDTQYF,TGTGCCAGCAGCGGACTAGCGGGAGGGCAGGATACGCAGTATTTT
TRBJ1-1,once,NA,TRBV11-2,CASSLVSTLGEAFF,TGTGCCAGCAGCTTAGTAAGCACCCTAGGAGAAGCTTTCTTT
TRBJ1-4,NA,TRBD1,TRBV30,CAWSDNTGTGYEKLFF,TGTGCCTGGAGTGATAATACCGGGACAGGGTACGAAAAACTGTTTTTT
TRBJ1-3,few,TRBD1,TRBV6-5,CASSRDRVSGNTIYF,TGTGCCAGCAGCCGGGACAGGGTCTCTGGAAACACCATATATTTT
TRBJ2-5,NA,NA,TRBV5-4,CASRTEYQETQYF,TGTGCCAGCAGGACAGAGTACCAAGAGACCCAGTACTTC
TRBJ2-1,NA,TRBD2,TRBV19,CASVMSGAPYNEQFF,TGTGCCAGTGTTATGAGCGGGGCACCCTACAATGAGCAGTTCTTC
TRBJ2-3,once,NA,TRBV7-2,CASSPLRGTDTQYF,TGTGCCAGCAGCCCCCTGAGGGGCACAGATACGCAGTATTTT
TRBJ2-7,NA,TRBD2,TRBV5-6,CASSLMTSGGYEQYF,TGTGCCAGCAGCCTCATGACTAGCGGGGGGTACGAGCAGTACTTC
TRBJ1-2,NA,TRBD1,TRBV7-9,CASSLGVRQGYFVYGYTF,TGTGCCAGCAGCTTAGGGGTGAGACAGGGGTATTTCGTCTATGGCTACACCTTC
TRBJ2-2,NA,TRBD1,TRBV27,CASTSTGTGWVTGELFF,TGTGCCAGCACCTCGACCGGGACAGGATGGGTTACCGGGGAGCTGTTTTTT
TRBJ2-2,NA,NA,TRBV29-1,CSVEVSPGGELFF,TGCAGCGTTGAAGTCAGCCCGGGGGGGGAGCTGTTTTTT
TRBJ1-4,NA,TRBD1,TRBV5-6,CASSSRQGATNEKLFF,TGTGCCAGCAGCTCCCGACAGGGGGCAACTAATGAAAAACTGTTTTTT
TRBJ1-3,NA,NA,TRBV9,CASSVDGRGASAGNTIYF,TGTGCCAGCAGCGTAGACGGTCGGGGGGCATCCGCTGGAAACACCATATATTTT
TRBJ1-1,NA,NA,TRBV5-1,CASSLIRDTEAFF,TGCGCCAGCAGCTTAATCCGGGACACTGAAGCTTTCTTT
TRBJ2-3,NA,NA,TRBV13,CASSYRFSSTDTQYF,TGTGCCAGCAGCTACAGGTTTTCTAGCACAGATACGCAGTATTTT
TRBJ1-3,NA,NA,TRBV6-5,CASSLGGGSVDTIYF,TGTGCCAGCAGCCTAGGTGGGGGCTCTGTGGACACCATATATTTT
TRBJ2-1,NA,TRBD1,TRBV7-9,CAGKDRANEQFF,TGTGCCGGGAAGGACAGGGCCAATGAGCAGTTCTTC
TRBJ2-7,NA,TRBD2,TRBV5-6,CASSRTSGSLYEQYF,TGTGCCAGCAGTCGGACTAGCGGGAGCCTCTACGAGCAGTACTTC
TRBJ2-5,NA,TRBD1,TRBV11-1,CASSLVGQGVQETQYF,TGTGCCAGCAGCTTAGTTGGACAGGGGGTCCAAGAGACCCAGTACTTC